One sample yielded the 9 T cell receptor beta chains listed below, sequenced in a study of CD8 T cells in ankylosing spondylitis. TCRdb processed the 5' RACE reads anew with MiXCR; each CDR3 protein has one entry. Of roughly 440,000 distinct CDR3 sequences in the sample, 17% were seen once. Antigen specificity for these receptors is unknown. Study outcomes and limitations: There was a TCR beta motif, made of 7 to 9 highly homologous variants, that appeared characteristic of ankylosing spondylitis blood.

Sequenced: blood, either unsorted or a sorted T cell fraction (not recorded which). The source is a male donor with ankylosing spondylitis.

V usage is TRBV5-1 and J usage is TRBJ2-5; TRBD1 agrees at 8 bases. The CDR3 is made up of 15 amino acids. The germline gives CDR1 SGHRS, CDR2 YFSETQ. V shed 2 bases, J shed 4 bases, and the junction held 7 bases outside the gene matches. The CDR3 here is CASSLHGQGGETQYF. The CDR3 bases are TGCGCCAGCAGCTTACATGGACAGGGCGGAGAGACCCAGTACTTC.

The chain uses TRBV11-2 and TRBJ2-1; 10 bases match TRBD2. Germline values: CDR1 SGHAT, CDR2 FQNNGV. The length of the CDR3 is 18 residues. V was clipped by 0 bases and J by 0 bases; unmatched bases: 5. The CDR3 here is CASSLEGLAGASYNEQFF. CDR3 nucleotides: TGTGCCAGCAGCTTAGAAGGCCTAGCGGGGGCCTCCTACAATGAGCAGTTCTTC.

The chain is built from TRBV13 and TRBJ1-6; D gene unclear. CDR1 and CDR2 (germline): PRHDT, FYEKMQ (reference sequence). The germline V and J ends were trimmed by 0 bases and 7 bases, with 7 bases remaining between them. The CDR3 length is 14 residues. CDR3: CASSLGQQNSPLHF. The DNA for the CDR3 is TGTGCCAGCAGCTTAGGGCAGCAAAATTCACCCCTCCACTTT.

This clonotype came up many times. The rearrangement links TRBV5-1 to TRBJ1-1; D call uncertain. With 1 base removed from V and 5 bases from J, the gap between germline ends came to 12 bases. The CDR3 extends over 14 amino acids. CDR1 and CDR2 from the germline V gene are SGHRS and YFSETQ. Written as DNA, the CDR3 is TGCGCCAGCAGCTTGCGGACCTTGGGAACTGAAGCTTTCTTT. Translated, it gives CASSLRTLGTEAFF.

The J gene is TRBJ1-5, the V gene TRBV30; the D is unclear. The CDR3 totals 14 residues. The V gene's germline CDR1 is GTSNPN and CDR2 SVGIG (reference sequence). Deletions cut 2 bases from V and 2 bases from J, with 10 bases between. For the CDR3, the DNA is TGTGCCTGGAGTCCCTTAGGTGGCAATCAGCCCCAGCATTTT. This sequence encodes CAWSPLGGNQPQHF. Complete variable domain (other parts from reference TRBV30 and TRBJ1-5): SQTIHQWPATLVQPVGSPLSLECTVEGTSNPNLYWYRQAAGRGLQLLFYSVGIGQISSEVPQNLSASRPQDRQFILSSKKLLLSDSGFYLCAWSPLGGNQPQHFGDGTRLSIL.

This clonotype was counted ten times or more. This chain connects TRBV7-8 to TRBJ1-3; D is ambiguous. The germline V and J ends were trimmed by 1 base and 0 bases, with 7 bases remaining between them. The CDR3 contains 15 residues. Germline values: CDR1 SGHVS, CDR2 FQNEAQ. The CDR3 sequence: CASSLGANSGNTIYF. Written as DNA, the CDR3 is TGTGCCAGCAGCTTAGGGGCTAACTCTGGAAACACCATATATTTT.

The sample holds a few counts of this clonotype. The chain joins TRBV20-1 to TRBJ1-4, with TRBD1 matching over 7 bases. The J segment lost 4 bases and the V segment lost 3 bases, leaving 11 bases of the junction unmatched. Germline assignment: CDR1 DFQATT and CDR2 SNEGSKA (reference sequence). The CDR3 loop spans 16 amino acids. Here the CDR3 reads CSASEGGTLGNEKLFF. In DNA form, the CDR3 reads TGCAGTGCTAGCGAAGGGGGCACCCTAGGTAATGAAAAACTGTTTTTT.

The V and J genes are TRBV7-6 and TRBJ1-1; D gene ambiguous. CDR1 and CDR2 from the germline V gene are SGHVS and FNYEAQ. CDR3 length: 12 residues. V gave up 1 base and J gave up 8 bases, with 8 bases separating them. The CDR3 loop is CASSLDLGEAFF. Here the CDR3 DNA reads TGTGCCAGCAGCTTAGATCTAGGGGAAGCTTTCTTT.

This clonotype was picked up many times. V and J are TRBV24-1 and TRBJ2-7; D is perhaps TRBD1 (6 bases). The CDR3 runs 16 residues. Trimming stripped 0 bases from V and 0 bases from J, with 11 bases between. Germline CDR1 KGHDR, CDR2 SFDVKD. The CDR3 bases are TGTGCCACCAGTGATTTGAGGCAGGGGACCTCCTACGAGCAGTACTTC. This sequence encodes CATSDLRQGTSYEQYF.